A selection of T cell receptor beta chains follows, all from one sample in a study of T cell responses to AZD1222 COVID-19 vaccine. Measured with immunoSEQ multiplex PCR; TCRdb has only the in-frame clones, and not every one. Of more than 140,000 clones in the sample, around 91% were seen once. Sequenced here: peripheral blood, sampled on day 0 of AZD1222 vaccination. The receptors were sampled from an adult in good health. The CDR3 runs from the conserved cysteine through the conserved F or W. The D gene is left open where the match is weak. Rows may omit the clone size; those that give it use once, few, many or a size class.

size: -; J: TRBJ2-1; D: -; V: TRBV7-2; DNA: TGTGCCAGCTTGCCCCCGGGCGGCAATGAGCAGTTCTTC; CDR3: CASLPPGGNEQFF
size: once; J: TRBJ1-6; D: TRBD1; V: TRBV27; DNA: TGTGCCAGCAGTGGACTGGGACAGGGAAATTCACCCCTCCACTTT; CDR3: CASSGLGQGNSPLHF
size: -; J: TRBJ2-1; D: -; V: TRBV6-2/TRBV6-3; DNA: TGTGCCAGCAGTTACTCCGGGAATGAGCAGTTCTTC; CDR3: CASSYSGNEQFF
size: few; J: TRBJ1-1; D: -; V: TRBV6-5; DNA: TGTGCCAGCAGTTACAAAGGGAACAGGGCGGGGGCTTTCTTT; CDR3: CASSYKGNRAGAFF
size: -; J: TRBJ2-1; D: TRBD2; V: TRBV5-1; DNA: TGCGCCAGCAGCCGGACTAGCGGTTCCTACAATGAGCAGTTCTTC; CDR3: CASSRTSGSYNEQFF
size: -; J: TRBJ2-2; D: TRBD2; V: TRBV27; DNA: TGTGCCAGCAGCTTTGACCTAGCGGGCGTCGGGGAGCTGTTTTTT; CDR3: CASSFDLAGVGELFF
size: -; J: TRBJ2-1; D: TRBD2; V: TRBV27; DNA: TGTGCCAGTAAACCGACTAGCGGGACTGATGAGCAGTTCTTC; CDR3: CASKPTSGTDEQFF
size: -; J: TRBJ1-4; D: -; V: TRBV19; DNA: TGTGCCAGTAGTCGGGTAACGCTAGCAACTAATGAAAAACTGTTTTTT; CDR3: CASSRVTLATNEKLFF
size: -; J: TRBJ2-1; D: -; V: TRBV28; DNA: TGTGCCAGCATCCCGGGCGGTTCCTACAATGAGCAGTTCTTC; CDR3: CASIPGGSYNEQFF
size: -; J: TRBJ1-5; D: -; V: TRBV5-5; DNA: TGTGCCAGCAGCTTGGGGGACTCATTCAATCAGCCCCAGCATTTT; CDR3: CASSLGDSFNQPQHF
size: once; J: TRBJ2-1; D: TRBD2; V: TRBV5-1; DNA: TGCGCCAGCAGCCCACGGGGAGCGGGAGGGCCCTACAATGAGCAGTTCTTC; CDR3: CASSPRGAGGPYNEQFF
size: -; J: TRBJ2-1; D: -; V: TRBV12-3/TRBV12-4; DNA: TGTGCCAGCCTAGTATCCCACAATGAGCAGTTCTTC; CDR3: CASLVSHNEQFF
size: -; J: TRBJ1-2; D: TRBD1; V: TRBV20-1; DNA: TGCAGTGCTAGTGGGGCAGGGGGGAGAGGCTACACCTTC; CDR3: CSASGAGGRGYTF
size: -; J: TRBJ1-1; D: TRBD1; V: TRBV19; DNA: TGTGCCAGTAAAGCCAGGGGGAAGGAAATGAACACTGAAGCTTTCTTT; CDR3: CASKARGKEMNTEAFF
size: -; J: TRBJ1-1; D: -; V: TRBV30; DNA: TGTGCCTGGAGCCACCAAGGCAGAGAAGCTTTCTTT; CDR3: CAWSHQGREAFF
size: once; J: TRBJ1-2; D: -; V: TRBV28; DNA: TGTGCCAGCAGTTTACCCGGGTATGGCTACACCTTC; CDR3: CASSLPGYGYTF
size: -; J: TRBJ1-6; D: -; V: TRBV6-6; DNA: TGTGCCAGCAGTCGAGCAGGGGCGGGGTCCTATAATTCACCCCTCCACTTT; CDR3: CASSRAGAGSYNSPLHF
size: -; J: TRBJ1-2; D: TRBD1; V: TRBV5-6; DNA: TGTGCCAGCAGCATCTGGACAGGGGGCTTGGGCTACACCTTC; CDR3: CASSIWTGGLGYTF
size: -; J: TRBJ2-7; D: -; V: TRBV21-1; DNA: TGTGCCAGCCCGAAGCGAGGACTGGGGCCACCCTTCCGATACGAGCAGTACTTC; CDR3: CASPKRGLGPPFRYEQYF
size: -; J: TRBJ1-1; D: -; V: TRBV27; DNA: TGTGCCAGTAGACCCAGGGCTTCGAACACTGAAGCTTTCTTT; CDR3: CASRPRASNTEAFF
size: -; J: TRBJ1-4; D: TRBD1; V: TRBV28; DNA: TGTGCCAGCGGGGACAGGGGGCGCGAAAAACTGTTTTTT; CDR3: CASGDRGREKLFF
size: -; J: TRBJ1-1; D: -; V: TRBV11-1; DNA: TGTGCCAGCAGCTTATGGGTAGGAACTGAAGCTTTCTTT; CDR3: CASSLWVGTEAFF
size: -; J: TRBJ1-2; D: -; V: TRBV2; DNA: TGTGCCAGCAATCTGGGGGGGCCTAGTGGCTACACCTTC; CDR3: CASNLGGPSGYTF
size: few; J: TRBJ1-4; D: TRBD1; V: TRBV2; DNA: TGTGCCAGTGCTCCGGGACAGCCTAATGAAAAACTGTTTTTT; CDR3: CASAPGQPNEKLFF
size: -; J: TRBJ1-1; D: -; V: TRBV28; DNA: TGTGCCAGCAGTTTCAGCGCGACGAACACTGAAGCTTTCTTT; CDR3: CASSFSATNTEAFF
size: -; J: TRBJ2-7; D: TRBD1; V: TRBV23-1; DNA: TGCGCCAGCAGTTTCAAAGGTTCCCGGGACAGAAACTACGAGCAGTACTTC; CDR3: CASSFKGSRDRNYEQYF
size: -; J: TRBJ2-1; D: TRBD2; V: TRBV19; DNA: TGTGCCAGTAGCAGCAGCGGGAGTGTCTACAATGAGCAGTTCTTC; CDR3: CASSSSGSVYNEQFF
size: -; J: TRBJ1-2; D: -; V: TRBV10-2; DNA: TGCGCCAGCAGTGAGTCGAGGGGCAGCTATGGCTACACCTTC; CDR3: CASSESRGSYGYTF
size: -; J: TRBJ2-1; D: -; V: TRBV6-1; DNA: TGTGCCAGCAGTGAAGAAGGTCTTACGCTGTCCTACAATGAGCAGTTCTTC; CDR3: CASSEEGLTLSYNEQFF
size: once; J: TRBJ2-7; D: TRBD2; V: TRBV10-3; DNA: TGTGCCATCAGTGAGACTAGCGCCTACGAGCAGTACTTC; CDR3: CAISETSAYEQYF
size: -; J: TRBJ1-1; D: TRBD1; V: TRBV7-9; DNA: TGTGCCAGCAGCTTAGGGACAGGGGAATCTGAAGCTTTCTTT; CDR3: CASSLGTGESEAFF
size: -; J: TRBJ2-1; D: -; V: TRBV6-2/TRBV6-3; DNA: TGTGCCAGCAGTTCCGACTCTTACAATGAGCAGTTCTTC; CDR3: CASSSDSYNEQFF
size: -; J: TRBJ1-1; D: -; V: TRBV7-2; DNA: TGTGCCAGCAGCTCTGGGGTTGAAGCTTTCTTT; CDR3: CASSSGVEAFF
size: -; J: TRBJ1-1; D: -; V: TRBV5-4; DNA: TGTGCCAGCAGCTTGGGGGGGTTGAACACTGAAGCTTTCTTT; CDR3: CASSLGGLNTEAFF
size: once; J: TRBJ1-5; D: -; V: TRBV28; DNA: TGTGCCAGCAGTTTTAGGGGGTCGGGTCAGCCCCAGCATTTT; CDR3: CASSFRGSGQPQHF
size: -; J: TRBJ1-5; D: TRBD1; V: TRBV7-9; DNA: TGTGCCAGCAGCTTATCAGGGGGCGTAGGGCAGCCCCAGCATTTT; CDR3: CASSLSGGVGQPQHF
size: -; J: TRBJ2-7; D: TRBD1; V: TRBV6-5; DNA: TGTGCCAGCAGCCAGTCGACAGGGTCATCCGAGCAGTACTTC; CDR3: CASSQSTGSSEQYF
size: -; J: TRBJ1-4; D: TRBD1; V: TRBV5-4; DNA: TGTGCCAGCAGTCTCGACAGGGACCCTGAAAAACTGTTTTTT; CDR3: CASSLDRDPEKLFF
size: -; J: TRBJ2-1; D: TRBD1; V: TRBV6-5; DNA: TGTGCCAGCAAAGGGGGGACAGGGGGCTGGAATGAGCAGTTCTTC; CDR3: CASKGGTGGWNEQFF
size: -; J: TRBJ2-7; D: -; V: TRBV2; DNA: TGTGCCAGCAGTGAAATGGGGGGAACCCACGAGCAGTACTTC; CDR3: CASSEMGGTHEQYF
size: -; J: TRBJ1-2; D: TRBD1; V: TRBV7-6; DNA: TGTGCCAGCAGCTCAGGACAGGGTGGTAGCTATGGCTACACCTTC; CDR3: CASSSGQGGSYGYTF
size: -; J: TRBJ1-2; D: -; V: TRBV24-1; DNA: TGTGCCACCAGTGATTTAGACAGCTATGGCTACACCTTC; CDR3: CATSDLDSYGYTF
size: -; J: TRBJ2-2; D: -; V: TRBV5-4; DNA: TGTGCCAGCAGTCGACTAGAGAACACCGGGGAGCTGTTTTTT; CDR3: CASSRLENTGELFF
size: -; J: TRBJ2-3; D: TRBD2; V: TRBV28; DNA: TGTGCCAGCAGTTTACACGGGACTAGCGGAGACACAGATACGCAGTATTTT; CDR3: CASSLHGTSGDTDTQYF
size: -; J: TRBJ2-1; D: -; V: TRBV6-6; DNA: TGTGCCAGCAGTTACGTAGGGGACACCTACAATGAGCAGTTCTTC; CDR3: CASSYVGDTYNEQFF
size: -; J: TRBJ1-1; D: -; V: TRBV18; DNA: TGTGCCAGCTCACTGGGAGAGAACACTGAAGCTTTCTTT; CDR3: CASSLGENTEAFF
size: -; J: TRBJ2-6; D: -; V: TRBV6-5; DNA: TGTGCCAGCATGGCGGTAGGCTCTGGGGCCAACGTCCTGACTTTC; CDR3: CASMAVGSGANVLTF
size: -; J: TRBJ1-5; D: TRBD1; V: TRBV10-1; DNA: TGCGCCAGCAGTGTAATTACTAAAGACAGGGGAACTTCACATCAGCCCCAGCATTTT; CDR3: CASSVITKDRGTSHQPQHF
size: -; J: TRBJ2-1; D: TRBD2; V: TRBV3-1/TRBV3-2; DNA: TGTGCCAGCAGCCAGACTAGCGCGAACTACAATGAGCAGTTCTTC; CDR3: CASSQTSANYNEQFF
size: -; J: TRBJ1-2; D: -; V: TRBV7-9; DNA: TGTGCCAGCAGCTTAAACCTCCAAACTAACTATGGCTACACCTTC; CDR3: CASSLNLQTNYGYTF
size: -; J: TRBJ2-7; D: -; V: TRBV7-3; DNA: TGTGCCAGCAGCTTAATGGGCAGAGGGGGGGCGTCAGGTCACGAGCAGTACTTC; CDR3: CASSLMGRGGASGHEQYF
size: -; J: TRBJ1-1; D: TRBD1; V: TRBV7-2; DNA: TGTGCCAGCAGACCTGGACAGGGGGCCGGGGGGACTGAAGCTTTCTTT; CDR3: CASRPGQGAGGTEAFF
size: -; J: TRBJ1-5; D: -; V: TRBV23-1; DNA: TGCGCCAGCAGTCAAGTGGGGGGGGCGCGGTGTCTTCCCAGTTATAGCAATCAGCCCCAGCATTTT; CDR3: CASSQVGGARCLPSYSNQPQHF
size: -; J: TRBJ2-7; D: -; V: TRBV20-1; DNA: TGCAGTGCTAGTCCTGACGGGGACTGGGACTACGAGCAGTACTTC; CDR3: CSASPDGDWDYEQYF
size: -; J: TRBJ1-1; D: -; V: TRBV5-5; DNA: TGTGCCAGCAGTACCGGGACACCAACTGAAGCTTTCTTT; CDR3: CASSTGTPTEAFF